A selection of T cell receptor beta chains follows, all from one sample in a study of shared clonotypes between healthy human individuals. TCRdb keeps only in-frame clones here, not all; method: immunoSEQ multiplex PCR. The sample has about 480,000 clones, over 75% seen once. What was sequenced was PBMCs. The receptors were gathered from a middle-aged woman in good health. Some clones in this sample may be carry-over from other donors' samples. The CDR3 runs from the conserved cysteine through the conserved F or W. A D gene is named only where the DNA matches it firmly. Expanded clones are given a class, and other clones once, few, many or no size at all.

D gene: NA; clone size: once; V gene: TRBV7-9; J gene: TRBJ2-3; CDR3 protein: CASSVGLSTDTQYF; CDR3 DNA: TGTGCCAGCAGCGTCGGACTAAGCACAGATACGCAGTATTTT
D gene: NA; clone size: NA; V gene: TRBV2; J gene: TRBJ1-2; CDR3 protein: CASSELQYYGYTF; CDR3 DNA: TGTGCCAGCAGTGAATTACAGTACTATGGCTACACCTTC
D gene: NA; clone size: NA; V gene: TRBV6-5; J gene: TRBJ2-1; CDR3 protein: CASSLGGEQFF; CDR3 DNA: TGTGCCAGCAGTCTGGGGGGTGAGCAGTTCTTC
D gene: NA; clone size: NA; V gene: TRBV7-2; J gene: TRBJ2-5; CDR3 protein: CASSFLTRSETQYF; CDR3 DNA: TGTGCCAGCAGCTTCCTGACTCGGTCCGAGACCCAGTACTTC
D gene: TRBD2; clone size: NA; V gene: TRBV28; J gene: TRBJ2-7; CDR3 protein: CATTPGRELDEQYF; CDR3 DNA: TGTGCCACCACCCCGGGGCGGGAGTTGGACGAGCAGTACTTC
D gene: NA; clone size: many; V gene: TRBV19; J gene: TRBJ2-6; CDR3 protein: CASSIHYSGANVLTF; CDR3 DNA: TGTGCCAGTAGTATCCATTACTCTGGGGCCAACGTCCTGACTTTC
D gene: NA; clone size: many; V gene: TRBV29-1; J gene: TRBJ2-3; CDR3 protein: CSVALGTDTQYF; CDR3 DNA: TGCAGCGTTGCTCTCGGCACAGATACGCAGTATTTT
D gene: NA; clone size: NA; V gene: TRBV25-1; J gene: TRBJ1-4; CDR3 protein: CASSSSGLGKLFF; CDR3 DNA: TGTGCCAGCAGTTCAAGTGGGTTGGGAAAACTGTTTTTT
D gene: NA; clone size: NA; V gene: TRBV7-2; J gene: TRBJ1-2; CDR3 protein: CASSPRISYTF; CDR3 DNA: TGTGCCAGCAGCCCCAGGATCAGCTACACCTTC
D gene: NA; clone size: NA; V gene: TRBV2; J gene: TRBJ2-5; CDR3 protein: CATHLQETQYF; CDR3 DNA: TGTGCCACCCATCTTCAAGAGACCCAGTACTTC
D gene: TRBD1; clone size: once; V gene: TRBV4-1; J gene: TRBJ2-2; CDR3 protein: CASSHPGGAGGELFF; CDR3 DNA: TGCGCCAGCAGCCACCCAGGGGGCGCTGGCGGGGAGCTGTTTTTT
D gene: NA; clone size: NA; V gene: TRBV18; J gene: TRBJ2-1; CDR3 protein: CASFRGSTYNEQFF; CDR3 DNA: TGTGCCAGCTTCAGGGGATCTACCTACAATGAGCAGTTCTTC
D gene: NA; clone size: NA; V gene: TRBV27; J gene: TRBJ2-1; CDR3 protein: CASRRGVPGAGNNEQFF; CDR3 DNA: TGTGCCAGCAGACGAGGAGTTCCAGGGGCAGGAAACAATGAGCAGTTCTTC
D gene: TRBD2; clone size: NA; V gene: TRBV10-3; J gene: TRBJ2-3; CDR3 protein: CAIRELAASTDTQYF; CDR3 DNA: TGTGCCATCAGGGAACTAGCGGCTAGCACAGATACGCAGTATTTT
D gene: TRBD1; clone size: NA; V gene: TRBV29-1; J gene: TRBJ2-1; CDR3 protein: CSVAAVKDRGYNEQFF; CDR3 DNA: TGCAGCGTGGCGGCGGTTAAGGACAGGGGCTACAATGAGCAGTTCTTC
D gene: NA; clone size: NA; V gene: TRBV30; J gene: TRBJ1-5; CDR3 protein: CAWSANGQGRKKNQPQHF; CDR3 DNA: TGTGCCTGGAGTGCTAATGGGCAGGGCCGCAAAAAGAATCAGCCCCAGCATTTT
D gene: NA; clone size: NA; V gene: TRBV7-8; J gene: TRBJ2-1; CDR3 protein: CASSLAQTAISSFF; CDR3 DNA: TGTGCCAGCAGCTTAGCTCAAACCGCAATCTCGTCGTTCTTC
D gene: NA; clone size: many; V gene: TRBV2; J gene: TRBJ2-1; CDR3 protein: CASTSWGTEQFF; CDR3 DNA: TGTGCCAGCACCTCCTGGGGCACTGAGCAGTTCTTC
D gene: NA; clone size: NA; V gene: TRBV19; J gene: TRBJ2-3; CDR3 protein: CAIGGTDTQYF; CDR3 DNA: TGTGCCATAGGGGGCACAGATACGCAGTATTTT
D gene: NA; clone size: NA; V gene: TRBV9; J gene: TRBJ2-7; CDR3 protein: CASSVGGPAEQYF; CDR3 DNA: TGTGCCAGCAGCGTAGGGGGGCCAGCCGAGCAGTACTTC
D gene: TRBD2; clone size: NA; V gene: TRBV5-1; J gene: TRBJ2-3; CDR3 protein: CASSLAWGGRNRADTQYF; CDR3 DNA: TGCGCCAGCAGCTTGGCCTGGGGCGGGAGGAATAGGGCAGATACGCAGTATTTT
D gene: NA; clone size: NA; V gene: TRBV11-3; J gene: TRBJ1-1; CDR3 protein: CASSLDSWSEAFF; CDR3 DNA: TGTGCCAGCAGCTTAGATTCATGGAGTGAAGCTTTCTTT
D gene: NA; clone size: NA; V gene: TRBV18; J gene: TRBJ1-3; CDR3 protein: CASSPIQTGSGNTIYF; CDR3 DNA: TGTGCCAGCTCACCCATACAGACCGGCTCTGGAAACACCATATATTTT
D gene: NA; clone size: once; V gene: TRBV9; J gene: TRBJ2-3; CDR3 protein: CASSVVGRDTDTQYF; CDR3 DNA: TGTGCCAGCAGCGTAGTGGGCAGAGACACAGATACGCAGTATTTT
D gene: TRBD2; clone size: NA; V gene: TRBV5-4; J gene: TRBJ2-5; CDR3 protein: CASSLGEGPVQYQETQYF; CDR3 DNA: TGTGCCAGCAGCTTGGGGGAGGGACCAGTACAGTACCAAGAGACCCAGTACTTC
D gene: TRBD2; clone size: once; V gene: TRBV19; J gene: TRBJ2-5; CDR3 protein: CASSTGTSGQETQYF; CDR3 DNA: TGTGCCAGTAGTACTGGGACTAGCGGACAAGAGACCCAGTACTTC
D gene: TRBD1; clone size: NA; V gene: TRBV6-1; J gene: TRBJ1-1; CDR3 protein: CASREGQVDTEAFF; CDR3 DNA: TGTGCCAGCAGGGAAGGACAGGTGGACACTGAAGCTTTCTTT
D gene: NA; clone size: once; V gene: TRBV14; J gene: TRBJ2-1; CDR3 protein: CASSQVPHNEQFF; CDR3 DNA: TGTGCCAGCAGCCAAGTTCCCCACAATGAGCAGTTCTTC
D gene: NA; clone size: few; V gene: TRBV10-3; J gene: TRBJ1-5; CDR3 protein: CAISEASPSGVQPQHF; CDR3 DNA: TGTGCCATCAGTGAGGCGTCTCCATCAGGGGTTCAGCCCCAGCATTTT
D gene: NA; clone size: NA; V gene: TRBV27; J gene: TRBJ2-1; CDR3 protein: CASSPASHEQFF; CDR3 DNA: TGTGCCAGCAGCCCCGCCAGCCATGAGCAGTTCTTC
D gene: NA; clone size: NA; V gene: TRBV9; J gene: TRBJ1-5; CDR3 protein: CASSVDPAGGQPQHF; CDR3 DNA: TGTGCCAGCAGCGTAGATCCGGCAGGTGGTCAGCCCCAGCATTTT
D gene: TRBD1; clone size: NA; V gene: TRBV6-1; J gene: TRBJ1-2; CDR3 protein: CASTRLGTGDYGYTF; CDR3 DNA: TGTGCCAGCACCCGCTTGGGGACAGGCGACTATGGCTACACCTTC
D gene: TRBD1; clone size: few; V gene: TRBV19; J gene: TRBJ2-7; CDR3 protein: CASSRDSYYEQYF; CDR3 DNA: TGTGCCAGTAGTAGGGACAGCTACTACGAGCAGTACTTC
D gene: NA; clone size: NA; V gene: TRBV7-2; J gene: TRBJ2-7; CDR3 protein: CASSSRMAAYEQYF; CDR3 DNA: TGTGCCAGCAGCTCAAGGATGGCAGCCTACGAGCAGTACTTC
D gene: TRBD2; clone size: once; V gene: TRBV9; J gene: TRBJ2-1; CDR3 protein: CASSTGTSSRQFF; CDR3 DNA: TGTGCCAGCAGCACCGGGACTAGCAGCCGCCAGTTCTTC
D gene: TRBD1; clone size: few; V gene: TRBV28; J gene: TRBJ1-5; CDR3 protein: CASSSGTGGNQPQHF; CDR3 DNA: TGTGCCAGCAGTTCCGGGACAGGGGGTAATCAGCCCCAGCATTTT
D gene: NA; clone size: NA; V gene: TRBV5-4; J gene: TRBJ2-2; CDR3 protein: CASSLGSRAGELFF; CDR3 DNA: TGTGCCAGCAGCTTGGGTTCTAGAGCCGGGGAGCTGTTTTTT
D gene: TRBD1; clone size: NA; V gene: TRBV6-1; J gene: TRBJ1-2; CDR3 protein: CASSEGEDRAFGYTF; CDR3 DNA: TGTGCCAGCAGTGAGGGCGAGGACAGGGCATTTGGCTACACCTTC
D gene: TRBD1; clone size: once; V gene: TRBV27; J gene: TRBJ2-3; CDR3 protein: CASSLFVQGAGTDTQYF; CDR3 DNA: TGTGCCAGCAGTTTATTCGTACAGGGGGCGGGCACAGATACGCAGTATTTT
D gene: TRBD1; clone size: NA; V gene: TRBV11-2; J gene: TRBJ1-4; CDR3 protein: CASRDRGTTNEKLFF; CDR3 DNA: TGTGCCAGCCGGGACAGGGGGACAACTAATGAAAAACTGTTTTTT
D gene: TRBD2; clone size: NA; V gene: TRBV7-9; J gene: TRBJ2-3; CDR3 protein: CASSLVLAGSDTQYF; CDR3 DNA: TGTGCCAGCAGTCTGGTCCTAGCGGGGTCAGATACGCAGTATTTT
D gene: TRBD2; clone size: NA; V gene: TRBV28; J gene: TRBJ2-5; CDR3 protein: CASSSRTSGSLGQETQYF; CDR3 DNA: TGTGCCAGCAGTTCAAGGACTAGCGGGAGTTTGGGTCAAGAGACCCAGTACTTC
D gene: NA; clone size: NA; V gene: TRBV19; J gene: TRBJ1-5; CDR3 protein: CASSKDGSNQPQHF; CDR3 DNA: TGTGCCAGTAGCAAAGACGGAAGCAATCAGCCCCAGCATTTT
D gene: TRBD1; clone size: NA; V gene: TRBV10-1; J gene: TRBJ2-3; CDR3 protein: CASKGQHTDTQYF; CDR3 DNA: TGCGCCAGCAAGGGACAGCACACAGATACGCAGTATTTT
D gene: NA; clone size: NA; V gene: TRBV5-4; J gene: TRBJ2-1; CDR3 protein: CASSRDVYNEQFF; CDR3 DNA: TGTGCCAGCAGCCGGGACGTCTACAATGAGCAGTTCTTC
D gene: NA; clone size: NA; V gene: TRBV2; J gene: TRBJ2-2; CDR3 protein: CASSERRPGNTGELFF; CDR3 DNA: TGTGCCAGCAGTGAGCGACGACCCGGGAACACCGGGGAGCTGTTTTTT
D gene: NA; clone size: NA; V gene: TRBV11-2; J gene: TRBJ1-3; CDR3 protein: CASSLDPGGTIYF; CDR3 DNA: TGTGCCAGCAGCTTAGATCCGGGGGGCACCATATATTTT
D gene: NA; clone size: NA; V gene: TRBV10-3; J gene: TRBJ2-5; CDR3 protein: CAISGFSTPQETQYF; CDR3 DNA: TGTGCCATCAGCGGCTTCAGTACGCCTCAAGAGACCCAGTACTTC
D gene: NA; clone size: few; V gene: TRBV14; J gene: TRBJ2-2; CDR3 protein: CASSQVYTGELFF; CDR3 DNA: TGTGCCAGCAGCCAAGTATACACCGGGGAGCTGTTTTTT
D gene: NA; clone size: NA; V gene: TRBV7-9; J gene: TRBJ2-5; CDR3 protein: CASSSSAETQYF; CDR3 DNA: TGTGCCAGCAGTTCTAGCGCGGAGACCCAGTACTTC
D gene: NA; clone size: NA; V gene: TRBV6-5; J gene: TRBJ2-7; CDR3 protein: CASSEMGIGYEQYF; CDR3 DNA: TGTGCCAGCTCAGAGATGGGGATTGGCTACGAGCAGTACTTC
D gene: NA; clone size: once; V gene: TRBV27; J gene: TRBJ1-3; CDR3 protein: CASSPDSYTIYF; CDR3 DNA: TGTGCCAGCAGTCCCGACAGCTACACCATATATTTT
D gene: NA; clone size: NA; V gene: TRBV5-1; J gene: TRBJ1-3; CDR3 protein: CASSPAGDTIYF; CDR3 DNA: TGCGCCAGCAGCCCGGCGGGTGACACCATATATTTT
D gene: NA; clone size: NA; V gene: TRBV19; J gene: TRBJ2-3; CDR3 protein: CASSTAPMGSTDTQYF; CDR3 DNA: TGTGCCAGTAGTACGGCTCCAATGGGTAGCACAGATACGCAGTATTTT
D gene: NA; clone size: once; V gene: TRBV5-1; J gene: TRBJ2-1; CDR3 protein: CASSPPVRLAIDDEQFF; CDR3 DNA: TGCGCCAGCAGCCCCCCCGTGCGCCTAGCAATTGACGATGAGCAGTTCTTC
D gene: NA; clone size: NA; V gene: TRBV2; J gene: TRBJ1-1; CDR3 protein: CASTGTTLGTEAFF; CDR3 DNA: TGTGCCTCTACCGGGACAACCCTCGGGACTGAAGCTTTCTTT
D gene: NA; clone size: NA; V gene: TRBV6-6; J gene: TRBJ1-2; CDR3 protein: CASSYSPLGYRDGYTF; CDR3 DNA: TGTGCCAGCAGTTACTCGCCTCTGGGCTATCGGGATGGCTACACCTTC
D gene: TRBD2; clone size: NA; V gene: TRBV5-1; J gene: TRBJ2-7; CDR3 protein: CASSGGLAGVDEQYF; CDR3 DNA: TGCGCCAGCAGCGGGGGACTAGCGGGAGTGGACGAGCAGTACTTC
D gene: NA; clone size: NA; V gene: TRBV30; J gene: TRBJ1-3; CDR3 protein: CAWRLENTIYF; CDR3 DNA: TGTGCCTGGAGGTTGGAAAACACCATATATTTT
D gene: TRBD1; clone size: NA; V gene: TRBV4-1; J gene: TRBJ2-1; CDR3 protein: CASSRGQGYNEQFF; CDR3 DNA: TGCGCCAGCAGCCGGGGACAGGGGTACAATGAGCAGTTCTTC